The 7 T cell receptor beta chains presented below share a single source sample, sequenced in a study of T cells in Graves' hyperthyroidism and ophthalmopathy. Amplification of TCR beta CDR3 regions was performed using RNA transcripts as template. The primer set for the first-round RT-PCR of the TCR CDR3 was HTBI. TCRdb called the multiplex PCR reads again in MiXCR, with one record for every CDR3 protein. The repertoire has 750,000 to 950,000 distinct CDR3 sequences, about 38% of them found once; the top ten carry about 9%. Sequenced material: blood. The origin of the receptors is a man between 18 and 29 years old with Graves' hyperthyroidism.

The chain has TRBV15 and TRBJ2-7; D gene uncertain. Per germline, CDR1 LNHNV and CDR2 YYDKDF (reference sequence). The CDR3 totals 13 residues. Trimming stripped 0 bases from V and 5 bases from J, with 8 bases between. The CDR3 region has the DNA TGTGCCACCAGCAGAGATAAGCAGGACGAGCAGTACTTC. It specifies CATSRDKQDEQYF.

The V gene is TRBV7-9, the J gene TRBJ1-2; 10 nucleotides agree with TRBD1. V lost 4 bases to trimming and J lost 11 bases; unmatched junction nucleotides: 4. From germline, CDR1 is SEHNR and CDR2 FQNEAQ (reference sequence). This CDR3 comprises 12 residues. The chain's CDR3 is CASSSTGGRYTF. The CDR3 DNA sequence: TGTGCCAGCAGCTCGACAGGGGGCCGGTACACCTTC.

The rearrangement links TRBV5-1 to TRBJ2-7, with a weak D call TRBD1 (6 bases). Germline V gene sequence: CDR1 SGHRS, CDR2 YFSETQ. The CDR3 is 17 amino acids. The V and J ends lost 0 bases and 0 bases respectively, with 16 bases between them. CDR3: CASSLGQTGRSSYEQYF. The CDR3 region has the DNA TGCGCCAGCAGCTTGGGACAAACAGGGAGAAGCTCCTACGAGCAGTACTTC.

There are many counts of this clonotype. The J gene is TRBJ2-6, the V gene TRBV19, with 7 bases that match TRBD2. Germline lookup yields CDR1 LNHDA and CDR2 SQIVND (reference sequence). This CDR3 spans 15 amino acids. J gave up 2 bases and V 3 bases, and 1 base lay outside the gene matches. CDR3 bases: TGTGCCAGTAGTATGGCGGGGGCTGGGGCCAACGTCCTGACTTTC. Its translation: CASSMAGAGANVLTF.

This chain uses TRBV19 with TRBJ2-5, with 11 bases lining up with TRBD2. V gave up 1 base and J gave up 4 bases; unmatched junction bases: 8. Germline lookup yields CDR1 LNHDA and CDR2 SQIVND (reference sequence). CDR3 length: 17 residues. CDR3 coding DNA: TGTGCCAGTAGTATAGCCCTAGCGGGGGGCCCGATAGAGACCCAGTACTTC. It specifies CASSIALAGGPIETQYF.

CDR3 DNA sequence: TGTGCCAGCAGTTCCCGGACAGTTAACTATGGCTACACCTTC. It specifies CASSSRTVNYGYTF. The chain uses TRBV2 and TRBJ1-2; D possibly corresponds to TRBD1 (6 bases). This CDR3 is built from 14 residues. From germline, CDR1 is SNHLY and CDR2 FYNNEI. Deletions cut 5 bases from V and 1 base from J, with 11 bases between.

The rearrangement uses TRBV19 and TRBJ1-3; D unclear. V was shortened by 7 bases and J by 3 bases, with 16 bases between the two germline ends. This CDR3 spans 15 amino acids. From germline, CDR1 is LNHDA and CDR2 SQIVND (reference sequence). CDR3 amino acids: CASTPTPSFGNTIYF. The CDR3 coding sequence is TGTGCCAGTACCCCGACACCCAGCTTTGGAAACACCATATATTTT.